The clone carrying this TCR beta chain was recorded at least ten times. The antigen is unknown. Using RNA transcripts as the source, TCR beta CDR3 regions were amplified. In the first-round RT-PCR of the TCR CDR3, the HTBI primer set was used. Each CDR3 protein is one row after TCRdb ran MiXCR on the multiplex PCR reads. The sample yields hundreds of thousands of distinct CDR3 sequences, approximately 15% seen once. The patients, who ranged from 18 to 65 in age, presented with newly diagnosed hyperthyroidism lasting under 2 months. Uncontrolled infection, other autoimmune disease, pregnancy and lactation each barred patients from inclusion. PBMCs stemmed from approximately 9.1 ml fresh peripheral blood. The data originate from a study of T cells in Graves' hyperthyroidism and ophthalmopathy. Whole-study results and caveats: Blood samples included most of the expanded thyroid clonotypes exceeding 0.001.

Sequencing was carried out using blood. The source of this sequence is a woman between 18 and 29 years old with Graves' hyperthyroidism.

The CDR3 DNA sequence: TGTGCCAGCAGAGACCCGGCAGGGTTCTTTCCAGAGACCCAGTACTTC. Amino acid sequence: CASRDPAGFFPETQYF. V is TRBV27 and J is TRBJ2-5, with a possible D match to TRBD1 (5 bases). This CDR3 contains 16 residues. Trimming removed 6 bases at V and 4 bases at J, with 21 bases between. Germline values: CDR1 MNHEY, CDR2 SMNVEV (reference sequence).